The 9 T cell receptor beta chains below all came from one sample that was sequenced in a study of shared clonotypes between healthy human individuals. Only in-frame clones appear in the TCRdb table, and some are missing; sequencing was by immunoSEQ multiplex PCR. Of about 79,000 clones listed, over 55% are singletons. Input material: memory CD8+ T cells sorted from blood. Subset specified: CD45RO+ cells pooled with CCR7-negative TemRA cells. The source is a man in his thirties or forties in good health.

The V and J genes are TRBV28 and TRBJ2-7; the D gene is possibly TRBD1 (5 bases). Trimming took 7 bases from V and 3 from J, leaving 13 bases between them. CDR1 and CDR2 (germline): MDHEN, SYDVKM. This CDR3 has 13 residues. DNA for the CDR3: TGTGCCAGCACCCCAGGGATTAACTACGAGCAGTACTTC. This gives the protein CASTPGINYEQYF.

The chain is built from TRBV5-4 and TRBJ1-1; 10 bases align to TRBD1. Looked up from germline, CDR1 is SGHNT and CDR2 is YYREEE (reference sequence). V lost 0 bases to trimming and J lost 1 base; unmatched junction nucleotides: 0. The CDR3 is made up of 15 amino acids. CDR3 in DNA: TGTGCCAGCAGCTTGGGGACAGGGGGGAACACTGAAGCTTTCTTT. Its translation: CASSLGTGGNTEAFF. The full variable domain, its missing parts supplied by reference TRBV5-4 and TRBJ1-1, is ETGVTQSPTHLIKTRGQQVTLRCSSQSGHNTVSWYQQALGQGPQFIFQYYREEENGRGNFPPRFSGLQFPNYSSELNVNALELDDSALYLCASSLGTGGNTEAFFGQGTRLTVV.

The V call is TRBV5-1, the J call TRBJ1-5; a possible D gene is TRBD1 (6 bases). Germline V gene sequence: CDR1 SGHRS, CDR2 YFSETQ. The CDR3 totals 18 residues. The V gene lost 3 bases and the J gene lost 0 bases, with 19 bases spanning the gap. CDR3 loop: CASSSRDIRTNSNQPQHF. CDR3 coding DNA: TGCGCCAGCAGCTCCCGGGACATACGAACAAATAGCAATCAGCCCCAGCATTTT.

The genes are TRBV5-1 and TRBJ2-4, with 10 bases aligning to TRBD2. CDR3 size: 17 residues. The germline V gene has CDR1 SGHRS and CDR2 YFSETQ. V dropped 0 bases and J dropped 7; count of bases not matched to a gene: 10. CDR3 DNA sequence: TGCGCCAGCAGCTTGGCCACAGCGGGAGGGCGTATGAACATTCAGTACTTC. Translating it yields CASSLATAGGRMNIQYF.

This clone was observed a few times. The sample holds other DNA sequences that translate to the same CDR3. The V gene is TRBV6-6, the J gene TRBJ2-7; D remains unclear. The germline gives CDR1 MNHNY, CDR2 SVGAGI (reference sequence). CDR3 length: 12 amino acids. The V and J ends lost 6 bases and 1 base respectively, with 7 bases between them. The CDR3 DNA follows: TGTGCCAGCAGAAGTATTTCCTACGAGCAGTACTTC. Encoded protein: CASRSISYEQYF.

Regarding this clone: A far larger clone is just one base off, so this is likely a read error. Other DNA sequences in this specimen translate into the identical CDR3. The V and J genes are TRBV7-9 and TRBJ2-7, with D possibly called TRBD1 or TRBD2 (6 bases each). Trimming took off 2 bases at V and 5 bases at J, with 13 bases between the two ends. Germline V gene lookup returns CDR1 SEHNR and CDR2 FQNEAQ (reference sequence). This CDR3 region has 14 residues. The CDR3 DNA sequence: TGTGCCAGCAGCTTATTAACGGGGGCAGACGAGCAGTACTTC. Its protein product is CASSLLTGADEQYF. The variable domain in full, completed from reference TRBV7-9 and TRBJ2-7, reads DTGVSQNPRHKITKRGQNVTFRCDPISEHNRLYWYRQTLGQGPEFLTYFQNEAQLEKSRLLSDRFSAERPKGSFSTLEIQRTEQGDSAMYLCASSLLTGADEQYFGPGTRLTVT.

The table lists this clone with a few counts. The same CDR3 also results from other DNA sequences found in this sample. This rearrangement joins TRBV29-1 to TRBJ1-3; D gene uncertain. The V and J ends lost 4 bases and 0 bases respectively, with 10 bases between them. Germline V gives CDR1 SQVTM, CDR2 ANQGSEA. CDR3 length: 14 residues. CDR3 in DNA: TGCAGCGTTGGTTTAGGGCACTCTGGAAACACCATATATTTT. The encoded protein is CSVGLGHSGNTIYF.

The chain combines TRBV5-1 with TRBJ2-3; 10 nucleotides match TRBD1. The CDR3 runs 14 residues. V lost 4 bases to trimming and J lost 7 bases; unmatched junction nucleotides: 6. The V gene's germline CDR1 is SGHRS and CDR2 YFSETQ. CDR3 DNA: TGCGCCAGCAGCGCCGGGACAGGGGACAATACGCAGTATTTT. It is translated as CASSAGTGDNTQYF.

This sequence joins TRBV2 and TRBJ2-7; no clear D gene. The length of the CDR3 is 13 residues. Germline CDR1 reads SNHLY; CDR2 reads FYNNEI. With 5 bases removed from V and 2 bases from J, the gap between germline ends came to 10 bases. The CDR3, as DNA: TGTGCCAGCAGTATACCACTGACCTACGAGCAGTACTTC. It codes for CASSIPLTYEQYF. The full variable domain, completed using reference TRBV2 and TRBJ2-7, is EPEVTQTPSHQVTQMGQEVILRCVPISNHLYFYWYRQILGQKVEFLVSFYNNEISEKSEIFDDQFSVERPDGSNFTLKIRSTKLEDSAMYFCASSIPLTYEQYFGPGTRLTVT.